This T cell receptor beta chain stems from a study of neoadjuvant anti-PD-1 for oral cavity cancer. The table came from immunoSEQ multiplex PCR; TCRdb's copy has only in-frame clones and leaves some out. There are roughly 16,000 clones in the sample; about 70% occur only once, and approximately 2.6% lies in the top ten. The germline gives CDR1 MDHEN, CDR2 SYDVKM. V shed 0 bases and J 5 bases; nucleotides not matched to a gene: 5. This CDR3 contains 16 residues. The TCR originated in a person aged 35-79 years with oral cavity squamous cell carcinoma. This material consisted of PBMCs, taken before nivolumab (anti-PD-1) treatment. This rearrangement joins TRBV28 to TRBJ1-2; 11 bases agree with TRBD1. CDR3 sequence (DNA): TGTGCCAGCAGTTTATGGGGGACAGGGGGAGGGTATGGCTACACCTTC. Its translation: CASSLWGTGGGYGYTF.